This T cell receptor beta chain was obtained from a study of CD8+CD57+ T cells in acquired aplastic anemia. Study details: Yields of DNA that came from sorted CD4+ and CD8+ cells averaged roughly 3.2 ug. Healthy donors yielded some 9.9 million CD4+ cell reads on average.

Study-level points and caveats: No significant difference in CD8+ Simpson's diversity was found between patients and controls. Comparison of patients with controls identified almost 30 shared CD8+ CDR3 sequences.

This CDR3 is built from 18 residues. Trimming stripped 5 bases from V and 5 bases from J, with 27 bases between. Germline CDR1 is SEHNR and CDR2 is FQNEAQ (reference sequence). Only a few counts were recorded for this clonotype. What it binds is unknown. According to the study, genomic DNA was the template for TCR beta VDJ and CDR3 profiling. Each CDR3 protein is one row after TCRdb ran MiXCR on the reads. The sample contains about 62,000 distinct CDR3 sequences, less than 65% of which appear only once. The rearrangement uses TRBV7-9 and TRBJ1-1, with D possibly TRBD1 on 5 matching bases. The TCR sequence derives from a human donor in good health, serving as a control. Source material: sorted CD4+, CD8+, or CD8+CD57+ T cells (not recorded which) from PBMCs. CDR3 amino acids: CASSVEGFRTVRGTEAFF. CDR3 nucleotides: TGTGCCAGCAGCGTTGAGGGGTTTCGAACAGTTCGGGGGACTGAAGCTTTCTTT. Variable domain in full (rest from reference TRBV7-9 and TRBJ1-1): DTGVSQNPRHKITKRGQNVTFRCDPISEHNRLYWYRQTLGQGPEFLTYFQNEAQLEKSRLLSDRFSAERPKGSFSTLEIQRTEQGDSAMYLCASSVEGFRTVRGTEAFFGQGTRLTVV.